This entry describes one T cell receptor beta chain. Its antigen is unidentified. This entry comes from a study of shared clonotypes between healthy human individuals. Study-wide results and caveats: Clonotypes not shared had lower generation probabilities than those common to all four donors.

As originally analysed: Filtering was not the same, since immunoSEQ gave junction-only sequences without quality scores. TCRdb keeps only in-frame clones here, not all; method: immunoSEQ multiplex PCR. The V and J calls and clone size are taken from that table; D and trimming were inferred from the DNA. The top ten hold approximately 0.4% of the sample, which has roughly 1.4 million clones, 98% seen once. The germline CDR1 and CDR2 sequences are MNHNY and SVGAGI (reference sequence). CDR3 length: 14 residues. V dropped 6 bases and J dropped 6; count of bases not matched to a gene: 6. Sequencing input: naive CD4+ T cells sorted from blood. The subset is: CD45RA+ positively selected. The chain is built from TRBV6-6 and TRBJ2-3, with TRBD2 matching over 10 bases. The TCR originated in a man aged 25-40 years in good health. DNA of the CDR3: TGTGCCAGCAGGCCTCTAGCGGGAGTTGATACGCAGTATTTT. This translates into CASRPLAGVDTQYF.